This entry features one T cell receptor beta chain sequence. Trimming removed 6 bases from V and 3 bases from J, with 11 bases in between. The CDR3 covers 14 residues. Germline V gene lookup returns CDR1 SNHLY and CDR2 FYNNEI. Here immunoSEQ multiplex PCR was the method, and the copy in TCRdb shows in-frame clones only, minus some. The sample shows about 1.1 million clones, approximately 78% of them seen only once. The data originate from a study of shared clonotypes between healthy human individuals. The sequencing sample was made of memory CD4+ T cells from PBMCs. This sample's subset: CD45RA-negative fraction. This chain connects TRBV2 to TRBJ1-4; tentative D call: TRBD1 (5 bases). This clonotype was sampled from a man between 18 and 35 years old in good health. Some clones in this sample may be carry-over from other donors' samples. Here the CDR3 reads CASSATDSNEKLFF. The CDR3, as DNA: TGTGCCAGCAGCGCGACAGATTCTAATGAAAAACTGTTTTTT.